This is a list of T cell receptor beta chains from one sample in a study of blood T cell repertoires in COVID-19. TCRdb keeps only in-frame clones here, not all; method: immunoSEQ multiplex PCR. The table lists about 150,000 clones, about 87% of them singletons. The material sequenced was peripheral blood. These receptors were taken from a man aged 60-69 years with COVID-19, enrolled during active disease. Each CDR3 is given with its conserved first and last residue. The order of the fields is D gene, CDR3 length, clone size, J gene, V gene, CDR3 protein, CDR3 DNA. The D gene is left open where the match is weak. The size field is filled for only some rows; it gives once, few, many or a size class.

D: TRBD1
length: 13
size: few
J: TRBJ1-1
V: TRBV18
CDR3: CASSLQGTTEAFF
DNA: TGTGCCAGCTCATTACAGGGGACCACTGAAGCTTTCTTT

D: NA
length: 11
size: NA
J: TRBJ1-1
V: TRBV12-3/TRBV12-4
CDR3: CASSDVGAAFF
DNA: TGTGCCAGCAGTGACGTCGGAGCAGCTTTCTTT

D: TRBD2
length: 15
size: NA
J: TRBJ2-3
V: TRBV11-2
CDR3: CASSLVGGAPDTQYF
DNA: TGTGCCAGCAGCTTGGTCGGGGGGGCCCCAGATACGCAGTATTTT

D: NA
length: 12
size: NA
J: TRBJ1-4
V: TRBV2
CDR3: CAGRQHNEKLFF
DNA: TGTGCCGGAAGACAGCACAATGAAAAACTGTTTTTT

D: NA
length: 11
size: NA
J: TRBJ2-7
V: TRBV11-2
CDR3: CASSSQYEQYF
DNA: TGTGCCAGCAGCTCCCAATACGAGCAGTACTTC

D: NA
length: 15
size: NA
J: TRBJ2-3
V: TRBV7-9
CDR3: CASSLVRQDTDTQYF
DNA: TGTGCCAGCAGCTTAGTCCGCCAGGACACAGATACGCAGTATTTT

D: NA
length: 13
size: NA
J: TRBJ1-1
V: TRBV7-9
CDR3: CASSLGQSGEAFF
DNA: TGTGCCAGCAGCTTAGGACAGTCAGGTGAAGCTTTCTTT

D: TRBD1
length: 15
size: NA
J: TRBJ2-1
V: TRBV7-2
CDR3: CASSTTGTDYNEQFF
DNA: TGTGCCAGCAGCACTACCGGGACAGACTACAATGAGCAGTTCTTC

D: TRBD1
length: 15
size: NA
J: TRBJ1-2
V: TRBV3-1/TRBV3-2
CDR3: CASSPQGPRGNRYTF
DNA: TGTGCCAGCAGCCCACAGGGGCCAAGAGGAAATCGCTACACCTTC

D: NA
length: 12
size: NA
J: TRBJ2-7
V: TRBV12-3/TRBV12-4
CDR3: CASSLGSSEQYF
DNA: TGTGCCAGCAGTTTGGGGAGCTCCGAGCAGTACTTC

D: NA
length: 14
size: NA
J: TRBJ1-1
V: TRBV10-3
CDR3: CAIRRGGENTEAFF
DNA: TGTGCCATCAGGAGAGGGGGGGAGAACACTGAAGCTTTCTTT

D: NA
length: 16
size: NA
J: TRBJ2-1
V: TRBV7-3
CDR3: CASSLYTGASPGEQFF
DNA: TGTGCCAGCAGCTTATACACAGGAGCGTCCCCCGGAGAGCAGTTCTTC

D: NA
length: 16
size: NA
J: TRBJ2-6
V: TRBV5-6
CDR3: CASSSDTSSGANVLTF
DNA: TGTGCCAGCAGCTCGGACACAAGCTCTGGGGCCAACGTCCTGACTTTC

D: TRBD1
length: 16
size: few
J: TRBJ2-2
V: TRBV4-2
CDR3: CASSQELTGDTGELFF
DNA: TGTGCCAGCAGCCAAGAGCTGACAGGGGACACCGGGGAGCTGTTTTTT

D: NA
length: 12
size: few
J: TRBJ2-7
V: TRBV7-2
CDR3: CASSLGQLEQYF
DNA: TGTGCCAGCAGCTTAGGACAATTGGAGCAGTACTTC

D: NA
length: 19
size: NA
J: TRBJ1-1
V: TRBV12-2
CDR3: CASRRNPGQITNLNTEAFF
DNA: TGTGCAAGTCGCCGAAACCCGGGACAGATCACGAACTTGAACACTGAAGCTTTCTTT

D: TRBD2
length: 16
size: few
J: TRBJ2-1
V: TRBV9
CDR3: CASSVVRLAGYNEQFF
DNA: TGTGCCAGCAGCGTTGTGAGACTAGCGGGATACAATGAGCAGTTCTTC

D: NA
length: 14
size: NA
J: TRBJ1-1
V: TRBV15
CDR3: CATSRGQPLTEAFF
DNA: TGTGCCACCAGCAGAGGACAGCCACTCACTGAAGCTTTCTTT

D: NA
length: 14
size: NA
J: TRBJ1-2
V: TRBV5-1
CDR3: CASSLAGYDYGYTF
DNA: TGCGCCAGCAGCTTAGCAGGGTACGACTATGGCTACACCTTC

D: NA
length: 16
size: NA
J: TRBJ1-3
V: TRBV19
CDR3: CASSIDQWGTGNTIYF
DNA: TGTGCCAGTAGTATAGATCAATGGGGCACTGGAAACACCATATATTTT

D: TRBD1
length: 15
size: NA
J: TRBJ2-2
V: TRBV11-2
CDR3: CASSSGQGLTGELFF
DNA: TGTGCCAGCAGCTCTGGACAGGGGCTAACCGGGGAGCTGTTTTTT

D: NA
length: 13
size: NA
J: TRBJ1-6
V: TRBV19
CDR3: CASTRTANSPLHF
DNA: TGTGCCAGTACTAGGACAGCTAATTCACCCCTCCACTTT

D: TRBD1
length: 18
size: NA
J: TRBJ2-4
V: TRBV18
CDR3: CASSPSGTGGLTKNIQYF
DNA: TGTGCCAGCTCACCATCCGGGACAGGGGGACTAACCAAAAACATTCAGTACTTC

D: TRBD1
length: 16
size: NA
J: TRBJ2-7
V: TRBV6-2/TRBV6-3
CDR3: CASSPGQGRDSYEQYF
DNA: TGTGCCAGCAGCCCCGGACAGGGGAGGGACTCCTACGAGCAGTACTTC

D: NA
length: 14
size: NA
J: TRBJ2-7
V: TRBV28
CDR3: CASSLAQGSYEQYF
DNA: TGTGCCAGCAGTTTAGCTCAGGGATCCTACGAGCAGTACTTC

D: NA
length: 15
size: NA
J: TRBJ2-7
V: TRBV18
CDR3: CASSPLQAGAREQYF
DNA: TGTGCCAGCTCACCACTCCAAGCAGGGGCTCGCGAGCAGTACTTC

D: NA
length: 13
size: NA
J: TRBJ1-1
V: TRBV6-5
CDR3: CASRRQANTEAFF
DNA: TGTGCCAGCAGAAGACAGGCGAACACTGAAGCTTTCTTT

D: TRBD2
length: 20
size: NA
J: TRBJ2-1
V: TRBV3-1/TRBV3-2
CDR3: CASSQRPRERGLADGNEQFF
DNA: TGTGCCAGCAGCCAAAGACCCCGGGAGAGGGGACTAGCGGATGGGAATGAGCAGTTCTTC

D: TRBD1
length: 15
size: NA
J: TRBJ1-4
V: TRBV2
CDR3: CASRATGQGYEKLFF
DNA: TGTGCCAGCAGGGCGACGGGACAGGGGTATGAAAAACTGTTTTTT

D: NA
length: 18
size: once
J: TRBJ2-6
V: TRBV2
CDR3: CASSEPRQASSGANVLTF
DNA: TGTGCCAGCAGTGAGCCCAGGCAGGCATCTTCAGGGGCCAACGTCCTGACTTTC

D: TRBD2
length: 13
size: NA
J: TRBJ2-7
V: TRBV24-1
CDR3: CATGTSGSYEQYF
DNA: TGTGCCACCGGGACTAGCGGGAGCTACGAGCAGTACTTC

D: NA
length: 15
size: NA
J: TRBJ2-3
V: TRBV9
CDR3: CASSRIVSGTDTQYF
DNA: TGTGCCAGCAGCAGGATTGTTAGCGGCACAGATACGCAGTATTTT

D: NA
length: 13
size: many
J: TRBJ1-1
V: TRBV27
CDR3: CASSSIRNTEAFF
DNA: TGTGCCAGCAGTTCTATAAGGAACACTGAAGCTTTCTTT

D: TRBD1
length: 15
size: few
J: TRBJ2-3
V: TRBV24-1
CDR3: CATSDSDRAVDTQYF
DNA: TGTGCCACCAGTGATTCGGACAGGGCTGTGGATACGCAGTATTTT

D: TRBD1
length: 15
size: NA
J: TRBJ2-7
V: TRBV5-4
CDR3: CASSLDGDRAYEQYF
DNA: TGTGCCAGCAGCTTGGATGGGGACAGGGCCTACGAGCAGTACTTC

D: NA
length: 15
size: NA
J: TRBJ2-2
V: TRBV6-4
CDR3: CASSEEGMVAGELFF
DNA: TGTGCCAGCAGTGAAGAGGGCATGGTCGCCGGGGAGCTGTTTTTT

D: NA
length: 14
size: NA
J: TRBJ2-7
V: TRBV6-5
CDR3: CASSYTGGPYEQYF
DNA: TGTGCCAGCAGTTATACGGGGGGCCCCTACGAGCAGTACTTC

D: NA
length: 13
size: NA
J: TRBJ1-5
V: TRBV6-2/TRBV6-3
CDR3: CASSYWGGQPQHF
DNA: TGTGCCAGCAGTTACTGGGGGGGGCAGCCCCAGCATTTT

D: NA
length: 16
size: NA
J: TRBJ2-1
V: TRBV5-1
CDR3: CASSLTIQSSYNEQFF
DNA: TGCGCCAGCAGTTTGACTATCCAAAGCTCCTACAATGAGCAGTTCTTC

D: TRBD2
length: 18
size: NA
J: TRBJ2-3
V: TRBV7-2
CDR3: CASSRSSGGALGTDTQYF
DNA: TGTGCCAGCAGCCGCTCTAGCGGGGGGGCTTTGGGGACAGATACGCAGTATTTT

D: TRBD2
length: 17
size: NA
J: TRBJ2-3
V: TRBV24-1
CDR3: CATSDPYGRRSTDTQYF
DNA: TGTGCCACCAGTGATCCCTACGGGAGGAGAAGCACAGATACGCAGTATTTT

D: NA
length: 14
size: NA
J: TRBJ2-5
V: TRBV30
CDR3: CAWTPRAGGQTQYF
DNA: TGTGCCTGGACCCCCCGGGCAGGAGGACAGACCCAGTACTTC

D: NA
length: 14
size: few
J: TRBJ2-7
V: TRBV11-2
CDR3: CASREYGTSYEQYF
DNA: TGTGCCAGCAGGGAATATGGGACTTCCTACGAGCAGTACTTC

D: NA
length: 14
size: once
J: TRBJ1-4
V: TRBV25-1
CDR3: CASSEGQPNEKLFF
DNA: TGTGCCAGCAGTGAAGGACAGCCTAATGAAAAACTGTTTTTT

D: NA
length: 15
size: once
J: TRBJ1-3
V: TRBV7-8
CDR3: CASSLSLGAGNTIYF
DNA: TGTGCCAGCAGCTTGAGCCTGGGAGCTGGAAACACCATATATTTT

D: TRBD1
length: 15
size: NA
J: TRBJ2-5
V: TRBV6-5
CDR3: CASSYLTGVGETQYF
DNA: TGTGCCAGCAGTTACTTGACAGGGGTAGGCGAGACCCAGTACTTC

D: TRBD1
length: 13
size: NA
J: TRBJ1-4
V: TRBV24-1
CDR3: CATSGDREGKLFF
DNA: TGTGCCACCAGTGGGGACAGAGAAGGGAAACTGTTTTTT

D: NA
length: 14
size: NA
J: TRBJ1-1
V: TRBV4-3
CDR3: CASSPGQGSSEAFF
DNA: TGCGCCAGCAGCCCGGGACAAGGGAGTTCTGAAGCTTTCTTT

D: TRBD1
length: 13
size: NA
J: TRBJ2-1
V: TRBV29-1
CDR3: CSGADRGQNEQFF
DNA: TGCAGCGGGGCGGACAGGGGCCAGAATGAGCAGTTCTTC

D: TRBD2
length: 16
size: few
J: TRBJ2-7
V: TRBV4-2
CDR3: CASSQGTSGLSYEQYF
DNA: TGTGCCAGCAGCCAAGGGACTAGCGGGCTCTCCTACGAGCAGTACTTC

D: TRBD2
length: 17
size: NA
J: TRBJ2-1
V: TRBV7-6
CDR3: CASSLAGLAGGHNEQFF
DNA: TGTGCCAGCAGCTTAGCGGGACTAGCGGGAGGGCATAATGAGCAGTTCTTC

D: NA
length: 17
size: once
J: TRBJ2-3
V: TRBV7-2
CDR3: CASSLVLVTAAADTQYF
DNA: TGTGCCAGCAGCTTAGTTTTGGTGACAGCCGCGGCGGATACGCAGTATTTT

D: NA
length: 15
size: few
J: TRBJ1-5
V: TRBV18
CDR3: CASSPGSLGNQPQHF
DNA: TGTGCCAGCTCACCAGGCTCTCTCGGCAATCAGCCCCAGCATTTT

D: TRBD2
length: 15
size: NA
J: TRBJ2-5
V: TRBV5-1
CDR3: CASSLTSGREETQYF
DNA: TGCGCCAGCAGCTTGACTAGCGGGAGGGAAGAGACCCAGTACTTC

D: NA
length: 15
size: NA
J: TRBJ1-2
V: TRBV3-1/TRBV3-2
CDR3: CASSPSGNGDYGYTF
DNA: TGTGCCAGCAGCCCCTCAGGGAATGGTGACTATGGCTACACCTTC